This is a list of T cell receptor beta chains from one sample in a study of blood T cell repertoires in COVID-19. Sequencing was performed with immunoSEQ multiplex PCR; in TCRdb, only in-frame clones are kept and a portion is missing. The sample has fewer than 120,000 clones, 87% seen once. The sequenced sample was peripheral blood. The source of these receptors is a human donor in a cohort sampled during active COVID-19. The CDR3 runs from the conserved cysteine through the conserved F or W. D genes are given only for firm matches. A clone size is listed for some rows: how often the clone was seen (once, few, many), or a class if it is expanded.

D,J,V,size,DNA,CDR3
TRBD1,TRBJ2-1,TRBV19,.,TGTGCCAGTAATCCCCAGGGGGCGGGCAATGAGCAGTTCTTC,CASNPQGAGNEQFF
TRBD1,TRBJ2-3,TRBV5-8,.,TGTGCCAGCAGCCCGGACAGGGGTACAGATACGCAGTATTTT,CASSPDRGTDTQYF
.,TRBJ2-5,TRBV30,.,TGTGCCTGGAGTGTACCGACGGGACAAGAGACCCAGTACTTC,CAWSVPTGQETQYF
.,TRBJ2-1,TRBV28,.,TGTGCCAGCAGTCTGCCTTTAAGTGGGTCTAGAAATGAGCAGTTCTTC,CASSLPLSGSRNEQFF
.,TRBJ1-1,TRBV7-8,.,TGTGCCAGCAGCTTAGCTCCGTCTGCCGGGAACACTGAAGCTTTCTTT,CASSLAPSAGNTEAFF
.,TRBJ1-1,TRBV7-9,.,TGTGCCAGCAGCTTAGATCAGGGGAACACTGAAGCTTTCTTT,CASSLDQGNTEAFF
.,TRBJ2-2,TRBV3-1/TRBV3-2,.,TGTGCCAGCAGCCAAACGGGTCTCGCGAACACCGGGGAGCTGTTTTTT,CASSQTGLANTGELFF
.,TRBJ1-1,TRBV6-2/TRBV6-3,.,TGTGCCAGCAGTAACCCCCTGAGTGAAGCTTTCTTT,CASSNPLSEAFF
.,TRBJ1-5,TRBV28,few,TGTGCCAGCAAAACCGGACTGAATAGCAATCAGCCCCAGCATTTT,CASKTGLNSNQPQHF
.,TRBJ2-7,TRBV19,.,TGTGCCAGTAGTATAGAAGGACTCACTGAGCAGTACTTC,CASSIEGLTEQYF
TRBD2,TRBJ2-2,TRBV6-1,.,TGTGCCAGCAGTGAACCTGGCGGGAGGGCCACCGGGGAGCTGTTTTTT,CASSEPGGRATGELFF
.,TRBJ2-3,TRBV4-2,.,TGTGCCAGCAGCCAAATGTCAGACCTAGGCACAGATACGCAGTATTTT,CASSQMSDLGTDTQYF
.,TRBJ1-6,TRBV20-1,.,TGCAGTGCTAGTGCGACAGTTAATTCACCCCTCCACTTT,CSASATVNSPLHF
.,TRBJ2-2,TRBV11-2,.,TGTGCCAGCACCTATCTAAGAGGGGGCACCGGGGAGCTGTTTTTT,CASTYLRGGTGELFF
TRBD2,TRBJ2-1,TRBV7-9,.,TGTGCCAGCAGCTTAGAACTAGCGGGACCTAATGAGCAGTTCTTC,CASSLELAGPNEQFF
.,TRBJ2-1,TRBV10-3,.,TGTGCCATCAGTGAGGGGCAGGGGATGGTCTCTGAGCAGTTCTTC,CAISEGQGMVSEQFF
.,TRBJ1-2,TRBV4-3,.,TGCGCCAGCAGCAAAAGGGCGGGGGCATCTGATGGCTACACCTTC,CASSKRAGASDGYTF
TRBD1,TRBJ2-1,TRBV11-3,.,TGTGCCAGCAGCTTAGATTCAGGGGGAAATGAGCAGTTCTTC,CASSLDSGGNEQFF
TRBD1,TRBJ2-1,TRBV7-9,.,TGTGCCAGCAGCCCGAGACAGGGGGCGTCTTACAATGAGCAGTTCTTC,CASSPRQGASYNEQFF
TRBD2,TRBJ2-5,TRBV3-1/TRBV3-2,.,TGTGCCAGCAGCCAAGCCAAGACTAGCGGGGGGGTTCAAGAGACCCAGTACTTC,CASSQAKTSGGVQETQYF
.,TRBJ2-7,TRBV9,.,TGTGCCAGCAGCCGGCGAGCGAGCGGAGACTCCTACGAGCAGTACTTC,CASSRRASGDSYEQYF
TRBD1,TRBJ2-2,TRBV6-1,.,TGTGCCAGCAGTGGGTACAGGGGGATAAGCACCGGGGAGCTGTTTTTT,CASSGYRGISTGELFF
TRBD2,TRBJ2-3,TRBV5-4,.,TGTGCCAGCAGCTTTGCCGGGGGGGCCACAGATACGCAGTATTTT,CASSFAGGATDTQYF
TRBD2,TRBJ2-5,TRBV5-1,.,TGCGCCAGCAGCCCGGGACTAGCCGGGGAGACCCAGTACTTC,CASSPGLAGETQYF
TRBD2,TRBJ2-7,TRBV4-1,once,TGCGCCAGCAGCCCCCAGCGGGGGATCCCCTACGAGCAGTACTTC,CASSPQRGIPYEQYF
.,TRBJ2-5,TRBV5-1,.,TGCGCCAGCAGCTCGGGGGAGACCCAGTACTTC,CASSSGETQYF
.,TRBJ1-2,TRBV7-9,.,TGTGCCAGCAGCTTAGCGCGTTATGGCTACACCTTC,CASSLARYGYTF
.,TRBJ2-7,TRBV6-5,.,TGTGCCAGCATACAGGGCTACGAGCAGTACTTC,CASIQGYEQYF
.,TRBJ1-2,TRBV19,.,TGTGCCAGTAGTATCGAGGCCCGTCCCTTTGGCTACACCTTC,CASSIEARPFGYTF
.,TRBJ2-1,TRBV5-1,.,TGCGCCAGCAGGTTAGCGATTGCCTACAATGAGCAGTTCTTC,CASRLAIAYNEQFF
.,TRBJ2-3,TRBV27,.,TGTGCCAGCAGTTATGCGGGACGCAGGTGGGATACGCAGTATTTT,CASSYAGRRWDTQYF
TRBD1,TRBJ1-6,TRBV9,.,TGTGCCAGCAGCGAAAACCCGGGACAGGGAAATTCACCCCTCCACTTT,CASSENPGQGNSPLHF
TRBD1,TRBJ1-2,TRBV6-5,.,TGTGCCAGCAGAACAGGGGACTATGGCTACACCTTC,CASRTGDYGYTF
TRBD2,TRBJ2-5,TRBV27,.,TGTGCCAGCAGTTTAGGCCTCGGGACTAGCGGAAAAGAGACCCAGTACTTC,CASSLGLGTSGKETQYF
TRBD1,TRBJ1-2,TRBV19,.,TGTGCCAGTAACGACAGGGGTACCCTTTGGGGCTATGGCTACACCTTC,CASNDRGTLWGYGYTF